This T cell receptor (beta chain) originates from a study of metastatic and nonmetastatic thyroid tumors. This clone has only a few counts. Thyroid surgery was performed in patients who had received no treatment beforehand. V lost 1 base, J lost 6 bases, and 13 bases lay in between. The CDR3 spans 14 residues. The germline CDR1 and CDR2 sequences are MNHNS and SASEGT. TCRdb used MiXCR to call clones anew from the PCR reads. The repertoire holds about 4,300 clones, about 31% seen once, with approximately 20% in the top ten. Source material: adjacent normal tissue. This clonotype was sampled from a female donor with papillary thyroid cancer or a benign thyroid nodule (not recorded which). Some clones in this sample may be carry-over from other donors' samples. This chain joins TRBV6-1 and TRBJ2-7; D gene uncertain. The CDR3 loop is CASSEGLFMGEQYF. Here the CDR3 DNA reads TGTGCCAGCAGTGAAGGGCTGTTCATGGGCGAGCAGTACTTC.